This T cell receptor (beta chain) was recovered during a study of blood T cell repertoires in COVID-19. Study-wide context: Samples of COVID-19 (acute and convalescent) were obtained from the United States, Italy and Spain.

Participant ages covered roughly 18 to 89 years across approximately 25 US areas. Cohort placement rested on clinical history that participants reported themselves. What the recovered Cohort 3 donors had was two negative PCRs, clearance, or symptom resolution. Produced via immunoSEQ multiplex PCR; TCRdb's table is partial and in-frame only. The data show 360,000 or so clones, around 92% seen once. CDR1 is SGDLS, CDR2 YYNGEE, per germline. V shed 0 bases and J shed 2 bases, with 11 bases lying between them. There are 15 residues in the CDR3. Sequenced material: PBMCs or T cells enriched from blood (not recorded which). The clonotype originates from a woman in her twenties or thirties who had recovered from COVID-19. The chain uses TRBV9 and TRBJ1-2; D may be TRBD1 (6 bases). CDR3 DNA sequence: TGTGCCAGCAGCGTAGAAGCAGGGACAAACTATGGCTACACCTTC. As protein: CASSVEAGTNYGYTF.